A selection of T cell receptor beta chains follows, all from one sample in a study of T cells after yellow fever vaccination. In TCRdb, the 5' RACE reads were re-called with MiXCR into one record per CDR3 protein. The data show a few hundred thousand distinct CDR3 sequences, with around 7% seen just once and over 15% held by the top ten. Sequencing was performed on PBMCs, taken around 45 days after the first yellow fever vaccination. The receptors shown here come from a man younger than 35 who received the YFV17D yellow fever vaccine. Both conserved end residues are part of each CDR3. D genes are given only for firm matches. Size is omitted from some rows. Given values are once, few, many or a class for expanded clones.

few	-	TRBV6-6	TRBJ2-5	TGTGCCAGCAACGCGGGGGCGGGAGAGACCCAGTACTTC	CASNAGAGETQYF
many	-	TRBV9	TRBJ2-7	TGTGCCAGCAGCGTAGGCTTTGGGCATGATTCCTACGAGCAGTACTTC	CASSVGFGHDSYEQYF
few	TRBD1	TRBV5-1	TRBJ2-1	TGCGCCAGCAGCTTGGCGGGACAGGGGCACTACAATGAGCAGTTCTTC	CASSLAGQGHYNEQFF
-	-	TRBV5-1	TRBJ1-6	TGCGCCAGCAGCTTGGACACTTCCCATTCACCCCTCCACTTT	CASSLDTSHSPLHF
few	-	TRBV7-9	TRBJ2-5	TGTGCCAGCAGCCCATTCGAGACCCAGTACTTC	CASSPFETQYF
-	-	TRBV7-2	TRBJ2-7	TGTGCCAGCAGCATCCCTTTGGGGGAGGAGCAGTACTTC	CASSIPLGEEQYF
-	-	TRBV4-2	TRBJ1-4	TGTGCCAGCAGCCAAGATGGGGACGGACACCTTACTAATGAAAAACTGTTTTTT	CASSQDGDGHLTNEKLFF
-	-	TRBV5-1	TRBJ1-4	TGCGCCAGCAGCTTGGCCCCGGATGAAAAACTGTTTTTT	CASSLAPDEKLFF
-	TRBD1	TRBV20-1	TRBJ1-5	TGCAGTGCTAGAGAACAAGTACCGGGACAGAGCTTAAGTAGCAATCAGCCCCAGCATTTT	CSAREQVPGQSLSSNQPQHF
-	-	TRBV6-1	TRBJ2-3	TGTGCCAGCAGCCCGGGGGGCAGCACAGATACGCAGTATTTT	CASSPGGSTDTQYF
many	-	TRBV7-6	TRBJ2-3	TGTGCCAGCAGCCCAGCGGAGTTTGATACGCAGTATTTT	CASSPAEFDTQYF
-	-	TRBV7-8	TRBJ1-6	TGTGCCAGCAGCTTAGGTGCACCCCTCCACTTT	CASSLGAPLHF
many	-	TRBV7-6	TRBJ2-5	TGTGCCAGCAGCGGGGACTGGGGGGAGACCCAGTACTTC	CASSGDWGETQYF